This TCR beta chain was profiled in a study of OX40 agonist ivuxolimab in advanced cancers. Study information: A diagnosis of hepatocellular carcinoma, melanoma, renal cell or head and neck cancer was present in dose-escalation patients.

Assay used: immunoSEQ multiplex PCR; TCRdb lists only in-frame clones, some missing. This table holds fewer than 55,000 clones, approximately 92% found once. V lost 6 bases and J lost 3; bases outside the gene matches: 5. The CDR3 spans 13 residues. The germline V gene encodes CDR1 SGHTA and CDR2 FQGNSA. This clone has only one observation. The rearrangement uses TRBV7-2 and TRBJ2-7; 7 bases align to TRBD1. The sequenced sample was CD4+ or CD8+ T cells sorted from blood, obtained in a trial of the OX40 agonist ivuxolimab. This receptor was identified in an adult with an advanced solid tumor such as melanoma, head and neck, liver or kidney cancer. Written as DNA, the CDR3 is TGTGCCAGCAGGTTGGACAGGAACTACGAGCAGTACTTC. Protein product: CASRLDRNYEQYF.